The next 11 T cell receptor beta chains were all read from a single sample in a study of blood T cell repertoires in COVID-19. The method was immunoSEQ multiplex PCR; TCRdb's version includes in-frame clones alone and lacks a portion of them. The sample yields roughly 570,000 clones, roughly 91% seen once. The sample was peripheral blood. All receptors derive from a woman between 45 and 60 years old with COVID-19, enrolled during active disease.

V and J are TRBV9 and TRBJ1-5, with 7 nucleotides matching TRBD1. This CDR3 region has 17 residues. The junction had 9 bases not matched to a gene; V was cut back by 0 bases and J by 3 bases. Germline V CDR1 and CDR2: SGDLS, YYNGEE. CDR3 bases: TGTGCCAGCAGCGTAGAGGGGGGACAGAATACCAATCAGCCCCAGCATTTT. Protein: CASSVEGGQNTNQPQHF.

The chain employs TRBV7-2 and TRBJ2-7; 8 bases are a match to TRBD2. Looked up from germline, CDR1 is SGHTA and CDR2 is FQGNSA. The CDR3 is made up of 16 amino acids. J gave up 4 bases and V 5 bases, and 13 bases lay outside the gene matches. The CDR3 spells CASSRNSNGGVYEQYF. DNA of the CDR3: TGTGCCAGCAGCCGGAATTCTAACGGGGGGGTGTACGAGCAGTACTTC.

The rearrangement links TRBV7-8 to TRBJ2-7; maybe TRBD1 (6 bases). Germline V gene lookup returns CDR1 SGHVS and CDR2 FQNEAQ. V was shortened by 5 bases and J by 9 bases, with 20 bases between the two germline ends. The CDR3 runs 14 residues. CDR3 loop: CASSPRTARERQYF. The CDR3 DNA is TGTGCCAGCAGCCCCCGGACAGCGCGAGAGCGGCAGTACTTC.

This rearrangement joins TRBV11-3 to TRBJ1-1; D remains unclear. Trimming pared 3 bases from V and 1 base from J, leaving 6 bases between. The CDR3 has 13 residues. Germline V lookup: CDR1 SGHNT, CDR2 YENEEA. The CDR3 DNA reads TGTGCCAGCAGCTTCTCCTCGAACACTGAAGCTTTCTTT. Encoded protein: CASSFSSNTEAFF.

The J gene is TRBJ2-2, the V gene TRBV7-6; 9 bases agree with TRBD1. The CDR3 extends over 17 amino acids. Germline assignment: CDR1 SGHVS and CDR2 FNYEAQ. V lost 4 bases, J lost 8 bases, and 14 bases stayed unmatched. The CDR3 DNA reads TGTGCCAGCAGCTCACTACGGGGACAGGGTTCCCCAGGGGAGCTGTTTTTT. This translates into CASSSLRGQGSPGELFF.

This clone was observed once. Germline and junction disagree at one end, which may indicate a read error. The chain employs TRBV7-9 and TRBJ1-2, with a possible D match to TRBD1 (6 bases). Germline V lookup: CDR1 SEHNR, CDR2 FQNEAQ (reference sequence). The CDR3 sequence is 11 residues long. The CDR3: CASSGRGKINF. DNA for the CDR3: TGTGCCAGCAGCGGGAGGGGGAAGATTAACTTC.

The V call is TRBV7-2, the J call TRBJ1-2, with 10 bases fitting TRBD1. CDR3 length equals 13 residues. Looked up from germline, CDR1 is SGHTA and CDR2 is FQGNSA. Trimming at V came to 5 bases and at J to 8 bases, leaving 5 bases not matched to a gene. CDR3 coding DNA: TGTGCCAGCAGCAGACAGGGGGCGCGAGGCTACACCTTC. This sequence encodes CASSRQGARGYTF.

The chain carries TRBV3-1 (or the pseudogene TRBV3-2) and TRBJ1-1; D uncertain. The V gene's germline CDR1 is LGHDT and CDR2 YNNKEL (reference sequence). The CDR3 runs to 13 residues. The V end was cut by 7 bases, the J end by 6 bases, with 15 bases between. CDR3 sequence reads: CASTPAKQPEAFF. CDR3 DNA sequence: TGTGCCAGCACCCCGGCGAAACAGCCTGAAGCTTTCTTT.

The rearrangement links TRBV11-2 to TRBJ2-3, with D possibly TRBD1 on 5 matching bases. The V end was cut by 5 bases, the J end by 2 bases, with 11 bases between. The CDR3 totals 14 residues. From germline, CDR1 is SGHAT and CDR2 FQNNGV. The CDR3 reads CASSGVGHTDTQYF. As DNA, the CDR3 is TGTGCCAGCAGCGGGGTGGGGCACACAGATACGCAGTATTTT.

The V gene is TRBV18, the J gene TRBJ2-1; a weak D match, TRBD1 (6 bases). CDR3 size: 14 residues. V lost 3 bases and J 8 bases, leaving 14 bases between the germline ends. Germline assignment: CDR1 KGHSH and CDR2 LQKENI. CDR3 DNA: TGTGCCAGCTCACCCCGAGAACACAGGGATGAGCAGTTCTTC. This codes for CASSPREHRDEQFF.

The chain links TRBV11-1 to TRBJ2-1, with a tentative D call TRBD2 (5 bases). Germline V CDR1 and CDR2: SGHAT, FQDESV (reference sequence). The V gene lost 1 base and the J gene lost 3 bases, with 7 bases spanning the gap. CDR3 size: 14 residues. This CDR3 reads CASSLGRDYNEQFF. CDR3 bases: TGTGCCAGCAGCTTAGGCCGGGACTACAATGAGCAGTTCTTC.